This T cell receptor beta chain was identified in a study of shared clonotypes between healthy human individuals. Overall study findings and caveats: The represented genetic and exposure-history diversity was limited by the small number of donors.

Assay used: immunoSEQ multiplex PCR; TCRdb lists only in-frame clones, some missing. The sample includes more than 500,000 clones, approximately 95% of them seen just once. This clone was counted once. As yet, its antigen is unknown. Germline V gene lookup returns CDR1 MNHEY and CDR2 SMNVEV (reference sequence). The ends were cut back, 4 bases at V and 2 bases at J, with 17 bases in the middle. The CDR3 has 16 amino acids. The chain joins TRBV27 to TRBJ1-2; a possible D gene is TRBD1 (5 bases). The sequencing sample was made of naive CD4+ T cells sorted from blood. The subset here: CD45RA+ positively selected. This receptor was obtained from a woman aged 30 to 39 in good health. The CDR3 sequence is CASSYRRGLANYGYTF. In DNA, the CDR3 is TGTGCCAGCAGTTATCGACGGGGCTTGGCGAACTATGGCTACACCTTC.